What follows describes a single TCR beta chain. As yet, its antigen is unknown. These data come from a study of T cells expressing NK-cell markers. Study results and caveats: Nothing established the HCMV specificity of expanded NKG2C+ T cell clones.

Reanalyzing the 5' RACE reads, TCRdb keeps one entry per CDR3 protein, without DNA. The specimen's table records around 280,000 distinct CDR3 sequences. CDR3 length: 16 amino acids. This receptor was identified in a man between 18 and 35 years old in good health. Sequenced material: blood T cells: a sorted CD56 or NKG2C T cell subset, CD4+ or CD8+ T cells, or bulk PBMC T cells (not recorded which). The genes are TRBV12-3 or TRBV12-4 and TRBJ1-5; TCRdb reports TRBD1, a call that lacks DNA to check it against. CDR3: CASSRDRVSSNQPQHF.